This TCR beta chain was identified during a study of response to subunit inactivated influenza vaccine. TCRdb recomputed calls from the RT-PCR reads with MiXCR, one row per CDR3 protein. The data contain about 700,000 distinct CDR3 sequences, 15% to 18% of them seen just once; the ten biggest clones take up around a tenth. The V and J ends lost 1 base and 0 bases respectively, with 12 bases between them. The CDR3 extends over 16 amino acids. The germline V gene encodes CDR1 SGHTA and CDR2 FQGNSA. This TCR derives from a man aged 50 or older who received an inactivated influenza vaccine. This specimen was PBMCs from blood, taken approximately 13 days after vaccination. The genes are TRBV7-2 and TRBJ2-5; D might be TRBD1 (5 bases). CDR3 DNA sequence: TGTGCCAGCAGCTTAGAAAGACAGTCATACCAAGAGACCCAGTACTTC. This translates into CASSLERQSYQETQYF. Full variable domain (rest looked up from reference TRBV7-2 and TRBJ2-5): GAGVSQSPSNKVTEKGKDVELRCDPISGHTALYWYRQSLGQGLEFLIYFQGNSAPDKSGLPSDRFSAERTGGSVSTLTIQRTQQEDSAVYLCASSLERQSYQETQYFGPGTRLLVL.